These T cell receptor beta chains were read from a single sample in a study of vaccination and CD4 T cells after COVID-19. TCRdb ran MiXCR on the PCR reads and lists one entry per CDR3 protein. The sample has around 10,000 distinct CDR3 sequences, approximately 62% seen once. The antigens these receptors bind are not known. The sample was CD4+ T cells from blood, cultured in vitro. The receptors come from a human donor who had recovered from COVID-19. Each CDR3 is given with its conserved first and last residue. D genes are given only for firm matches. Only part of the rows carry a size: once, few, many, or a class if the clone is expanded.

>TRBV2|TRBD2|-|TRBJ2-1
TGTGCCAGCAGCTCGGGACTAGCGGGAGACAATGAGCAGTTCTTC
CASSSGLAGDNEQFF
>TRBV28|-|-|TRBJ1-5
TGTGCCAGCAGTTTATCATCGACCGCTAGATCAGCCCAGCATTTT
CASSLSSTARSAQHF
>TRBV7-8|-|-|TRBJ1-1
TGTGCCAGCAGCTTCCTGGGAGCGAACACTGAAGCTTTCTTT
CASSFLGANTEAFF
>TRBV20-1|-|-|TRBJ1-4
TGCAGTGCTAGGTACCCGCGACAGGCGAGGGAAAAACTGTTTTTT
CSARYPRQAREKLFF
>TRBV2|-|-|TRBJ1-1
TGTGCCAGCAGTGAAGACGGCGGGAACACTGAAGCTTTCTTT
CASSEDGGNTEAFF
>TRBV12-3/TRBV12-4|-|-|TRBJ1-1
TGTGCCAGCACCACCAGAGGGGGGGTGAAGCGCGCTGAAGCTTTCTTT
CASTTRGGVKRAEAFF
>TRBV20-1|-|-|TRBJ1-4
TGCAGTGCCGCAAGGAGGGGAGACGCTAATGAAAAACTGTTTTTT
CSAARRGDANEKLFF
>TRBV9|-|-|TRBJ2-2
TGTGCCAGCAGCATCCGACAAACCACGAACACCGGGGAGCTGTTTTTT
CASSIRQTTNTGELFF
>TRBV27|TRBD2|-|TRBJ2-1
TGTGCCAGCCGAAAACAGGGACTAGCGGGGGCGTACAATGAGCAGTTCTTC
CASRKQGLAGAYNEQFF
>TRBV11-3|-|-|TRBJ2-7
TGTGCCAGCAGCTTAGAGCGGGGCCACGAGCAGTACTTC
CASSLERGHEQYF
>TRBV20-1|TRBD2|-|TRBJ2-5
TGCAGTGCTACTCTGCTAGCGGGAGGAACACCAACCCAGTACTTC
CSATLLAGGTPTQYF
>TRBV6-5|-|-|TRBJ2-5
TGTGCCAGCAGTTACTCTATTGGTGCGATCCAGTACTTC
CASSYSIGAIQYF
>TRBV7-8|-|-|TRBJ2-1
TGTGCCAGCAGCTTCCGATATCGGGATTACAATGAGCAGTTCTTC
CASSFRYRDYNEQFF
>TRBV28|TRBD1|-|TRBJ1-5
TGTGCCAGCAGACAGGGGATAAATCAGCCCCAGCATTTT
CASRQGINQPQHF
>TRBV19|TRBD1|few|TRBJ1-6
TGTGCCACCTCGGACAGGGGAGAAAATTCACCCCTCCACTTT
CATSDRGENSPLHF
>TRBV11-2|-|-|TRBJ1-3
TGTGCCAGCAGCTTAGATCTTGGAAACACCATATATTTT
CASSLDLGNTIYF
>TRBV20-1|-|-|TRBJ2-7
TGCAGTGCTAGAACTCCTCCGGGGTCGGGGGGCCAAGGGGGCTTGGACGAGCAGTACTTC
CSARTPPGSGGQGGLDEQYF
>TRBV6-5|-|-|TRBJ2-4
TGTGCCAGCAGTTATTCAGGGAACGCCAAAAACATTCAGTACTTC
CASSYSGNAKNIQYF
>TRBV11-2|-|-|TRBJ2-3
TGTGCCAGCAGCTTAGAAGGACTCACAGATACGCAGTATTTT
CASSLEGLTDTQYF
>TRBV6-2/TRBV6-3|-|-|TRBJ2-4
TGTGCCACCTTGGGGCGGGGTGGGAACATTCAGTACTTC
CATLGRGGNIQYF
>TRBV27|TRBD1|-|TRBJ1-5
TGTGCCAGCAAATTACAGGGGGCTTGGGGATATCAGCCCCAGCATTTT
CASKLQGAWGYQPQHF
>TRBV20-1|-|-|TRBJ2-7
TGCAGTGCCGGACTGGTAGTCCACGAGCAGTACTTC
CSAGLVVHEQYF
>TRBV24-1|TRBD1|-|TRBJ2-3
TGTGCCACCAGCCAACGGACAGGGTGGACAGATACGCAGTATTTT
CATSQRTGWTDTQYF
>TRBV15|TRBD1|-|TRBJ1-6
TGTGCCACCACCCGGGACAGGGGGCGAGGGCCCCTCCACTTT
CATTRDRGRGPLHF
>TRBV7-2|-|few|TRBJ1-2
TGTGCCAGCAGCTTATATACAACCTATGGCTACACCTTC
CASSLYTTYGYTF